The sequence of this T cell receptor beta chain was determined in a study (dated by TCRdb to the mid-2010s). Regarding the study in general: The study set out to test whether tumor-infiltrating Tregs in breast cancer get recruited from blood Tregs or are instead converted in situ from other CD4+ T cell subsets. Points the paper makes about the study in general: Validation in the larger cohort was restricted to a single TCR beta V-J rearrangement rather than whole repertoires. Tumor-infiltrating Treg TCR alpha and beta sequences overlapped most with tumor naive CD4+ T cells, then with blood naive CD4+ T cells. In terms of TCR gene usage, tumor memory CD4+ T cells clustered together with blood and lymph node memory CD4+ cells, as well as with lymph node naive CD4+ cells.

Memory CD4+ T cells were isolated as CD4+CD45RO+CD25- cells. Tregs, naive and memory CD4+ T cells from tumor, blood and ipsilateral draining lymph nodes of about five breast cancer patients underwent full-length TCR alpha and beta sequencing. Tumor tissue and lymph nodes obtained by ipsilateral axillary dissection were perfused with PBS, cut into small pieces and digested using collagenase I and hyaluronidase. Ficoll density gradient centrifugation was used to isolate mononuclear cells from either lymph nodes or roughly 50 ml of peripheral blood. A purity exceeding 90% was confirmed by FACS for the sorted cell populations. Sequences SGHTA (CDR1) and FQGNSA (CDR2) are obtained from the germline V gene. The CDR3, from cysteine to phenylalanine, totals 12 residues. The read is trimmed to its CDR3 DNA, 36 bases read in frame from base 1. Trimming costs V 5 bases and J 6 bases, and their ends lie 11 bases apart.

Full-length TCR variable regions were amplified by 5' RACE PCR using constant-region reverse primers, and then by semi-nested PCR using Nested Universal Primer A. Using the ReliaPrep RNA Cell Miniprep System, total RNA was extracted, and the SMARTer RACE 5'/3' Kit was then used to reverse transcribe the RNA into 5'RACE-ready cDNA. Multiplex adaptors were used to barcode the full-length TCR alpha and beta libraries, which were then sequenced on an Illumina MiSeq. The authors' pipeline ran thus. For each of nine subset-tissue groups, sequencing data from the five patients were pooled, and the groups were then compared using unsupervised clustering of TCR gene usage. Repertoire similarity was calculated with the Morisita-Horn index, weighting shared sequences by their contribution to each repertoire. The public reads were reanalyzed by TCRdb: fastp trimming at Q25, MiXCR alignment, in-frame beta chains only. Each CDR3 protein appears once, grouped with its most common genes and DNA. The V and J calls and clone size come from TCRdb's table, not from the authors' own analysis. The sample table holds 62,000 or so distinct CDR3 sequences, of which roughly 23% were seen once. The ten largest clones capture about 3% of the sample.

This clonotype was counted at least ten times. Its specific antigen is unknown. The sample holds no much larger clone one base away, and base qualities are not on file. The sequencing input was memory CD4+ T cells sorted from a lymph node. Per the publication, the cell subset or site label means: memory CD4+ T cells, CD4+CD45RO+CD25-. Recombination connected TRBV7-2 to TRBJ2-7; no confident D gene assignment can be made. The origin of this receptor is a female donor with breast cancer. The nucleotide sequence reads TGTGCCAGCAGCCCGGGTAGGCTCGAGCAGTACTTC. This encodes CASSPGRLEQYF.